This T cell receptor beta chain derives from a study of OX40 agonist ivuxolimab in advanced cancers. Overall study: Dose-escalation cases comprised hepatocellular carcinoma, melanoma, renal cell or head and neck cancer. Earlier anti-PD-1, anti-PD-L1 or anti-CTLA-4 therapy was permitted; 40% had received some.

The CDR3 sequence is 13 residues long. V lost 1 base, J lost 10 bases, and 12 bases lay in between. From germline, CDR1 is SGHAT and CDR2 FQNNGV. Libraries were prepared by immunoSEQ multiplex PCR; TCRdb keeps only in-frame clonotypes and omits some of them. The sample carries about 150,000 clones, around 93% recorded once. This chain links TRBV11-2 with TRBJ2-3; possibly TRBD1 for D (5 bases). This sequence originates from an adult with an advanced solid tumor such as melanoma, head and neck, liver or kidney cancer. Specimen: CD4+ or CD8+ T cells sorted from blood, collected in a trial of the OX40 agonist ivuxolimab. The CDR3 DNA is TGTGCCAGCAGCTTAGGGGGCCGCCCATCGCAGTATTTT. It specifies CASSLGGRPSQYF. The full variable domain, completed using reference TRBV11-2 and TRBJ2-3, is EAGVAQSPRYKIIEKRQSVAFWCNPISGHATLYWYQQILGQGPKLLIQFQNNGVVDDSQLPKDRFSAERLKGVDSTLKIQPAKLEDSAVYLCASSLGGRPSQYFGPGTRLTVL.